The 23 T cell receptor beta chains reported below all come from one sample, sequenced in a study of tumor and adjacent non-tumor tissue in lung cancer. A modified ARM-PCR protocol with three rounds of nested PCR amplified TCRbeta. One entry per CDR3 protein, called by TCRdb with MiXCR from the multiplex PCR reads. The sample contains over 100,000 distinct CDR3 sequences, 75% of which appear only once. The template was RNA from unsorted bulk tissue. Sequencing was performed on lung tumor tissue. Every receptor here comes from a woman in her sixties with non-small cell lung cancer.

Of note for this clonotype: Mismatch with germline at one junction end may stem from a read error. The chain has TRBV11-2 and TRBJ2-7; D might be TRBD2 (6 bases). Germline values: CDR1 SGHAT, CDR2 FQNNGV. CDR3 length equals 15 residues. As DNA, the CDR3 is TGTGCCAGTAGCTTAGTGCAGGAGGGGCCCTACGAGCAGTACTTC. This encodes CASSLVQEGPYEQYF.

This clonotype was recorded once. Compared with germline, one end of the junction differs, possibly owing to a read error. The chain recombines TRBV11-2 with TRBJ2-3; possibly TRBD1 or TRBD2 for D (5 bases each). From germline, CDR1 is SGHAT and CDR2 FQNNGV. There are 15 residues in the CDR3. The CDR3 DNA reads as TGTGCCAGCAACGCCACCGGGACGGCCACATATACGCGGTATTTT. Translated, it gives CASNATGTATYTRYF.

This clonotype has ten or more counts. This rearrangement joins TRBV6-5 to TRBJ2-1; D is ambiguous. Trimming stripped 7 bases from V and 7 bases from J, with 8 bases between. CDR3 size: 11 residues. CDR1 and CDR2 from the germline V gene are MNHEY and SVGAGI. The CDR3 loop reads CASMIGNEQFF. The CDR3, as DNA: TGTGCCAGCATGATAGGGAATGAGCAGTTCTTC.

Details on this clonotype: One base away lies a much larger clone, so this may be a sequencing read error. The CDR3 sequence: CSAAERLTDTQYF. CDR3 sequence (DNA): TGCAGCGCTGCGGAGCGACTCACAGATACGCAGTATTTT. This rearrangement joins TRBV29-1 to TRBJ2-3, with D hard to call. The CDR3 is made up of 13 amino acids. The V end lost 7 bases, the J end lost 2 bases, and 13 bases lay between the germline ends. Germline V gene sequence: CDR1 SQVTM, CDR2 ANQGSEA.

As concerns this clonotype: One end of the junction varies from germline; a read error may be responsible. The genes are TRBV11-3 and TRBJ2-1; a possible D gene is TRBD2 (5 bases). The germline CDR1 and CDR2 sequences are SGHNT and YENEEA. The CDR3 runs to 17 residues. CDR3 protein: CASSLKLTNVSHNEQFF. CDR3 in DNA: TGTGCCAGCAGCTTAAAGTTGACTAACGTGAGCCACAATGAGCAATTCTTC. The full variable domain, in which reference TRBV11-3 and TRBJ2-1 provide the parts outside the CDR3, is EAGVVQSPRYKIIEKKQPVAFWCNPISGHNTLYWYLQNLGQGPELLIRYENEEAVDDSQLPKDRFSAERLKGVDSTLKIQPAELGDSAVYLCASSLKLTNVSHNEQFFGPGTRLTVL.

Concerning this clonotype: An end of the junction differs from the germline gene, which may be a read error. This chain connects TRBV12-3 or TRBV12-4 to TRBJ2-1; the D call may be TRBD1 or TRBD2 (6 bases each). The CDR3 loop spans 16 amino acids. CDR3 DNA: TGTGCCAGCAGCAGCTACCACAGGGAGGTGGGGGATGAGCAGTCCTTC. Translated: CASSSYHREVGDEQSF.

This clonotype was counted at least ten times. The rearrangement uses TRBV28 and TRBJ2-3; TRBD2 matches 10 bases. Germline values: CDR1 MDHEN, CDR2 SYDVKM. CDR3 length: 18 amino acids. V was clipped by 8 bases and J by 1 base; unmatched bases: 15. CDR3 residues: CASHAWSGGALGTDTQYF. The CDR3 DNA reads as TGTGCCAGCCATGCCTGGAGCGGGGGGGCCTTGGGCACAGATACGCAGTATTTT.

Regarding this clonotype: A read error may be the cause here, since a much bigger clone is one base away. Without the conserved terminal phenylalanine or tryptophan, this CDR3 likely stems from a read error. The V and J genes are TRBV5-1 and TRBJ2-7; D is possibly TRBD1 or TRBD2 (5 bases each). In germline, CDR1 is SGHRS, CDR2 YFSETQ. This CDR3 is built from 14 residues. V lost 4 bases and J lost 2, with 13 bases in between. The CDR3 sequence: CASSPDPGPYEQYI. The CDR3 bases are TGCGCCAGCAGCCCCGACCCGGGGCCCTACGAGCAGTACATC.

In regard to this clonotype: One end of the junction fails to match germline, which may point to a read error. V and J are TRBV10-3 and TRBJ2-3; 7 bases align to TRBD1. Germline V lookup: CDR1 ENHRY, CDR2 SYGVKD. The CDR3 consists of 14 residues. This CDR3 reads CVIRDSYDINTQYF. The CDR3 nucleotides are TGTGTCATCAGGGACAGTTATGACATTAATACGCAGTATTTT.

About this clonotype: Just one base apart from a much larger clone, this may be a read error. The chain links TRBV7-8 to TRBJ2-6; D possibly corresponds to TRBD1 (6 bases). The V end was cut by 7 bases, the J end by 6 bases, with 13 bases between. The CDR3 has 14 residues. The germline V gene has CDR1 SGHVS and CDR2 FQNEAQ. CDR3 nucleotide sequence: TGTGCCAGCATCTACGGGACATTGGCCAACGTCCTGACTTTC. Residues: CASIYGTLANVLTF.

A remark on this clonotype: A much larger clone sits a single nucleotide away, making a read error possible. V and J are TRBV29-1 and TRBJ2-1; possibly TRBD1 for D (5 bases). Germline-derived CDR1 and CDR2 are SQVTM and ANQGSEA. Between the trimmed V and J ends, which lost 3 bases and 8 bases, there was a span of 14 bases. The CDR3 loop spans 13 amino acids. The CDR3 region has the DNA TGCAGCGTTGATAGACAGATTCAGGATGAGCAGTTCTTC. It codes for CSVDRQIQDEQFF.

About this clonotype itself: One end of the junction varies from germline; a read error may be responsible. The J gene is TRBJ2-3, the V gene TRBV20-1, with D possibly being TRBD1 or TRBD2 (6 bases each). The CDR3 spans 17 residues. From germline, CDR1 is DFQATT and CDR2 SNEGSKA (reference sequence). In DNA, the CDR3 is TGCAATGCTAGAGATCAGCCATCGGGGGCTTCCACAGATACGCAGTATTTT. Amino acids: CNARDQPSGASTDTQYF.

Comment on this clonotype: The CDR3 ends on some other residue instead of the conserved phenylalanine or tryptophan, so this is likely a read error. The limits of the CDR3 on the DNA are not certain, so only TCRdb's listed CDR3 is given. The rearrangement joins TRBV20-1 to TRBJ2-7; the D call TRBD2 from the table was never checked on the DNA. The CDR3 is 12 residues long, counting both termini. Germline V gives CDR1 DFQATT, CDR2 SNEGSKA (reference sequence). CDR3 residues: CSASGQTGEQYS.

This clonotype came up many times. This chain connects TRBV6-1 to TRBJ2-1; D remains unclear. The V end lost 9 bases, the J end lost 9 bases, and 15 bases lay between the germline ends. The CDR3 covers 12 residues. Looked up from germline, CDR1 is MNHNS and CDR2 is SASEGT. CDR3 protein: CASLGTLSEQFF. In nucleotides, the CDR3 is TGTGCCAGTTTGGGTACCCTCAGTGAGCAGTTCTTC.

The J gene is TRBJ2-5, the V gene TRBV11-3, with a tentative D call TRBD2 (5 bases). CDR1 and CDR2 from the germline V gene are SGHNT and YENEEA. V dropped 0 bases and J dropped 5 bases, with 13 bases sitting between them. The CDR3 covers 15 residues. CDR3 loop: CASSLERSRGETQYF. The CDR3 nucleotides read TGTGCCAGCAGCTTAGAACGGTCCCGCGGGGAGACCCAGTACTTC.

Points on this clonotype: Sequence at one end of the junction differs from germline and may be a read error. The V and J genes are TRBV20-1 and TRBJ1-5; D gene unclear. This CDR3 comprises 12 residues. Germline V gives CDR1 DFQATT, CDR2 SNEGSKA (reference sequence). The CDR3 here is CSASYGNHPQHF. The CDR3 bases are TGTAGTGCTAGTTACGGGAATCATCCCCAGCATTTT.

Worth noting for this clonotype: This is likely a read error, given that the CDR3 carries no conserved phenylalanine or tryptophan at its end. The DNA is left out, because the CDR3 cannot be placed on it with certainty; the CDR3 is given as TCRdb lists it. This chain connects TRBV11-2 to TRBJ2-7; whether TRBD2, the table's D call, matches the DNA was not checked. Germline values: CDR1 SGHAT, CDR2 FQNNGV. The CDR3 is 14 residues long, counting both termini. CDR3 in amino acids: CGSSWDRGGYELYS.

About this clonotype: Given the absence of the conserved phenylalanine or tryptophan at the CDR3 end, a read error is likely. The chain recombines TRBV4-3 with TRBJ2-7; 8 bases are shared with TRBD2. The germline V gene encodes CDR1 LGHNA and CDR2 YSLEER. CDR3 length: 15 amino acids. With 1 base clipped from V and 2 bases from J, the junction kept 4 bases outside the gene matches. CDR3 sequence reads: CASSQGTSGTYEQYL. The CDR3 nucleotides read TGCGCCAGCAGCCAAGGTACTAGCGGAACCTACGAGCAGTACCTC.

Details on this clonotype: The CDR3 ends on some other residue instead of the conserved phenylalanine or tryptophan, so this is likely a read error. The chain carries TRBV20-1 and TRBJ2-7; either TRBD1 or TRBD2 may supply D (6 bases each). This CDR3 region has 11 residues. The germline gives CDR1 DFQATT, CDR2 SNEGSKA (reference sequence). Trimming shortened V by 6 bases and J by 4 bases, and 10 bases separated the two germline ends. The DNA for the CDR3 is TGCAGTGCGGGGGGCACTTACGAGCAGTACATC. Amino acid sequence: CSAGGTYEQYI.

V is TRBV6-5 and J is TRBJ2-7; the match to TRBD1 covers 9 bases. Germline V CDR1 and CDR2: MNHEY, SVGAGI. The CDR3 totals 15 residues. CDR3: CVNSDAGTGIYEQYF. The CDR3 bases are TGTGTCAACAGTGACGCCGGGACAGGGATCTACGAGCAGTACTTC.

On this clonotype: At one end the junction does not follow the germline gene, possibly because of a read error. The V and J genes are TRBV6-6 and TRBJ1-1; the match to TRBD1 covers 9 bases. The CDR3 is made up of 14 amino acids. CDR1 and CDR2 (germline): MNHNY, SVGAGI (reference sequence). The CDR3 sequence: CASSGQGLDTEVFF. CDR3 nucleotides: TGTGCCAGCAGCGGACAGGGGCTCGACACTGAAGTTTTCTTT.

This clonotype appeared a single time. At one end, the junction sequence differs from germline, possibly due to a read error. J is TRBJ1-6 and V is TRBV20-1; no definite D call. The CDR3 contains 17 residues. CDR1 and CDR2 from the germline V gene are DFQATT and SNEGSKA (reference sequence). CDR3 DNA sequence: TGCAGAGCTAGAGATAATACCCTTGTTGTATATAATTCACCCCTCCACTTT. It translates to CRARDNTLVVYNSPLHF.

Of note for this clonotype: A much bigger clone sits one base away, suggesting this may be a read error. The chain couples TRBV12-3 or TRBV12-4 to TRBJ1-2, with 8 bases lining up with TRBD1. The CDR3 consists of 13 residues. The DNA of the CDR3 is TGTGCCAGCAGTTTGACAGGGGCCTATGGCTTCACCTTC. It specifies CASSLTGAYGFTF.